The 6 T cell receptor beta chains presented below share a single source sample, sequenced in a study of T cells in Graves' hyperthyroidism and ophthalmopathy. Amplification of TCR beta CDR3 regions used RNA as the template. Primed by the HTBI set, a first-round RT-PCR was run on the TCR CDR3. TCRdb re-called the multiplex PCR reads with MiXCR, one entry per CDR3 protein. The sample holds roughly 700,000 distinct CDR3 sequences, 12% to 15% seen once. The sample comprised blood. The receptors stem from a woman in her late teens or twenties with Graves' hyperthyroidism.

In its sample, this clonotype was seen many times. The chain couples TRBV14 to TRBJ2-1; D remains ambiguous. The CDR3 runs 15 residues. Germline V gene sequence: CDR1 SGHDN, CDR2 FVKESK. V shed 1 base and J shed 4 bases, with 11 bases lying between them. The CDR3 protein is CASSQVGTFYNEQFF. CDR3 DNA: TGTGCCAGCAGCCAAGTAGGAACTTTTTACAATGAGCAGTTCTTC.

The chain carries TRBV30 and TRBJ2-7; D is ambiguous. This CDR3 contains 13 residues. V gave up 0 bases and J gave up 5 bases, with 11 bases separating them. Germline CDR1 and CDR2: GTSNPN and SVGIG (reference sequence). As DNA, the CDR3 is TGTGCCTGGAGTGTATGGGCGGTGAACGAGCAGTACTTC. Translated: CAWSVWAVNEQYF.

This clonotype appeared many times. The chain has TRBV11-2 and TRBJ2-3; the match to TRBD1 covers 7 bases. Germline lookup yields CDR1 SGHAT and CDR2 FQNNGV. The CDR3 is 16 residues long. J was trimmed by 0 bases and V by 5 bases; bases with no gene match: 8. The CDR3 sequence: CASSPNRGPSTDTQYF. CDR3 nucleotide sequence: TGTGCCAGCAGCCCGAACAGGGGCCCGAGCACAGATACGCAGTATTTT.

This clonotype was found many times. One end of the junction fails to match germline, which may point to a read error. The chain uses TRBV28 and TRBJ2-4; possible D gene TRBD1, 5 bases. The CDR3 has 15 residues. Germline assignment: CDR1 MDHEN and CDR2 SYDVKM. The CDR3 DNA is TGTGCCAGCAGCTTATATTGGCGTGGGGCAAACATTCAGTACTTC. This codes for CASSLYWRGANIQYF.

This clonotype was counted at least ten times. The V gene is TRBV4-3, the J gene TRBJ2-1, with 8 bases aligning to TRBD2. The CDR3 extends over 16 amino acids. The ends lost 1 base at V and 0 bases at J; junction bases unmatched: 2. The V gene's germline CDR1 is LGHNA and CDR2 YSLEER. The CDR3 loop is CASSQAGTSSYNEQFF. CDR3 DNA: TGCGCCAGCAGCCAAGCCGGGACTAGCTCCTACAATGAGCAGTTCTTC.

This clonotype was recorded at least ten times. The chain recombines TRBV4-3 with TRBJ2-1; possible D gene TRBD1, 8 bases. The CDR3 extends over 18 amino acids. V lost 1 base to trimming and J lost 10 bases, with 26 bases between them. Germline V gene sequence: CDR1 LGHNA, CDR2 YSLEER. CDR3 in DNA: TGCGCCAGCAGCCAAGGTCGACAGGGGCCGGGACTAAGCTTGGAGCAGTTCTTC. Its translation: CASSQGRQGPGLSLEQFF.